One and the same sample provided the 7 T cell receptor beta chains below, sequenced in a study of T cell responses to AZD1222 COVID-19 vaccine. The method was immunoSEQ multiplex PCR; TCRdb's version includes in-frame clones alone and lacks a portion of them. The sample includes about 150,000 clones, roughly nine tenths of them seen just once. The sequences come from peripheral blood, collected on day 0 of AZD1222 vaccination. Receptor source: an adult in good health.

The chain is built from TRBV5-1 and TRBJ2-3; 12 bases match TRBD1. Germline CDR1 reads SGHRS; CDR2 reads YFSETQ. V shed 4 bases and J 2 bases; nucleotides not matched to a gene: 8. This CDR3 has 17 amino acids. The CDR3 loop is CASSRGDRGPSTDTQYF. CDR3 sequence (DNA): TGCGCCAGCAGCCGCGGGGACAGGGGGCCTTCCACAGATACGCAGTATTTT.

The rearrangement links TRBV28 to TRBJ1-1, with D unclear. CDR3 length: 14 amino acids. Trimming removed 7 bases from V and 2 bases from J, with 14 bases in between. The germline V gene has CDR1 MDHEN and CDR2 SYDVKM. The DNA for the CDR3 is TGTGCCAGCACCGAAGACCTATCCAACACTGAAGCTTTCTTT. Its protein product is CASTEDLSNTEAFF.

The V call is TRBV7-2, the J call TRBJ2-5; 11 bases fit TRBD1. The CDR3 runs to 15 residues. J was trimmed by 4 bases and V by 5 bases; bases with no gene match: 6. Germline CDR1 is SGHTA and CDR2 is FQGNSA. This CDR3 is CASSPGQGARETQYF. As DNA, the CDR3 is TGTGCCAGCAGCCCAGGACAGGGGGCCCGAGAGACCCAGTACTTC.

This chain joins TRBV23-1 and TRBJ2-7; a possible D gene is TRBD2 (5 bases). TRBV23-1 is assigned to the ORF class and has an uncertain function. The length of the CDR3 is 15 residues. The V and J ends lost 2 bases and 1 base respectively, with 12 bases between them. Here the CDR3 reads CASSQGAGDSYEQYF. In DNA, the CDR3 is TGCGCCAGCAGTCAAGGAGCCGGGGATTCCTACGAGCAGTACTTC.

The chain carries TRBV19 and TRBJ2-3, with unresolved D. The CDR3 is 14 amino acids. V lost 4 bases and J 1 base, leaving 9 bases between the germline ends. Germline values: CDR1 LNHDA, CDR2 SQIVND (reference sequence). This chain's CDR3 is CASSTRVGTDTQYF. The CDR3 DNA sequence: TGTGCCAGTAGTACAAGGGTGGGCACAGATACGCAGTATTTT.

V gene TRBV2 combines with J gene TRBJ2-5; 7 bases match TRBD1. The V and J ends lost 4 bases and 13 bases, in that order; junction bases with no gene match: 15. This CDR3 spans 14 amino acids. The V gene's germline CDR1 is SNHLY and CDR2 FYNNEI. CDR3 residues: CASSAGTVFQSPYF. The CDR3, as DNA: TGTGCCAGCAGTGCAGGGACAGTGTTTCAGTCCCCGTACTTC. The full variable domain, its missing parts supplied by reference TRBV2 and TRBJ2-5, is EPEVTQTPSHQVTQMGQEVILRCVPISNHLYFYWYRQILGQKVEFLVSFYNNEISEKSEIFDDQFSVERPDGSNFTLKIRSTKLEDSAMYFCASSAGTVFQSPYFGPGTRLLVL.

The chain links TRBV19 to TRBJ1-6; D uncertain. Trimming took off 3 bases at V and 11 bases at J, with 17 bases between the two ends. The CDR3 contains 15 residues. From germline, CDR1 is LNHDA and CDR2 SQIVND (reference sequence). The CDR3 spells CASSMAAWGGPPLHF. CDR3 coding DNA: TGTGCCAGTAGTATGGCGGCTTGGGGTGGCCCACCCCTCCACTTT. Drawing the rest from reference TRBV19 and TRBJ1-6, the complete variable domain is DGGITQSPKYLFRKEGQNVTLSCEQNLNHDAMYWYRQDPGQGLRLIYYSQIVNDFQKGDIAEGYSVSREKKESFPLTVTSAQKNPTAFYLCASSMAAWGGPPLHFGNGTRLTVT.